The next 26 T cell receptor beta chains were all read from a single sample in a study of blood T cell repertoires in COVID-19 (TCRdb year 2020). Library construction relied on the immunoSEQ multiplex PCR assay. Sourced from immuneACCESS, this table was stored by TCRdb with only in-frame sequences that have V and J called. A share of the clones is absent; for the studies checked, an unresolved V gene accounts for under half, and the remainder has no known explanation. This sample has about 310,000 clones in its table, and roughly 84% of those were observed once. The ten largest clones add up to 1% of the sample. The sequenced sample consisted of peripheral blood. The receptors originated from a man aged 50 or older with active or convalescent COVID-19.

The chain links TRBV28 to TRBJ1-4; perhaps TRBD1 as D (6 bases). The V gene lost 2 bases and the J gene lost 8 bases, with 15 bases spanning the gap. CDR3 length: 15 amino acids. Germline CDR1 reads MDHEN; CDR2 reads SYDVKM. This chain's CDR3 is CASSLGGRALEKLFF. CDR3 DNA: TGTGCCAGCAGTTTAGGGGGCAGGGCCCTCGAAAAACTGTTTTTT.

This clone has a single count. The chain couples TRBV28 to TRBJ1-2, with 10 bases aligning to TRBD1. Trimming cost V 3 bases and J 4 bases; bases outside gene matches: 5. This CDR3 contains 15 residues. Per germline, CDR1 MDHEN and CDR2 SYDVKM. The CDR3 sequence: CASSLRTGGLYGYTF. The CDR3 nucleotides read TGTGCCAGCAGTTTGAGGACAGGGGGACTCTATGGCTACACCTTC.

About this clone: Different DNA sequences within this sample yield the same CDR3. The CDR3: CASSGGGGYNEQFF. In DNA, the CDR3 is TGTGCCAGCAGTGGCGGGGGGGGGTACAATGAGCAGTTCTTC. The V and J genes are TRBV28 and TRBJ2-1; 9 nucleotides agree with TRBD2. The CDR3 is made up of 14 amino acids. Germline values: CDR1 MDHEN, CDR2 SYDVKM. The J segment lost 4 bases and the V segment lost 5 bases, leaving 3 bases of the junction unmatched.

The chain joins TRBV18 to TRBJ2-2; 10 bases line up with TRBD1. This CDR3 is built from 17 residues. Germline loops: CDR1 KGHSH, CDR2 LQKENI. With V trimmed by 3 bases and J by 4 bases, 8 bases remained unmatched. CDR3 protein: CASSPIWTGGSTGELFF. CDR3 DNA: TGTGCCAGCTCACCGATATGGACAGGGGGTAGCACCGGGGAGCTGTTTTTT.

The chain combines TRBV5-1 with TRBJ2-7, with D possibly TRBD1 on 6 matching bases. The CDR3 extends over 14 amino acids. Germline CDR1 SGHRS, CDR2 YFSETQ. The V end lost 4 bases, the J end lost 3 bases, and 14 bases lay between the germline ends. The CDR3 region is CASSPQGTVYEQYF. The CDR3 bases are TGCGCCAGCAGCCCACAGGGAACGGTCTACGAGCAGTACTTC.

Concerning this clone: Other DNA sequences of this sample code for an identical CDR3. V and J are TRBV24-1 and TRBJ1-2; D is ambiguous. The V gene's germline CDR1 is KGHDR and CDR2 SFDVKD. The V end lost 5 bases, the J end lost 4 bases, and 7 bases lay between the germline ends. The CDR3 is 12 residues long. CDR3 sequence (DNA): TGTGCCACCAGTGCGGGAGGCTATGGCTACACCTTC. Its translation: CATSAGGYGYTF.

This chain joins TRBV18 and TRBJ1-6, with D possibly being TRBD1 (6 bases). Germline CDR1 is KGHSH and CDR2 is LQKENI. The ends were cut back, 2 bases at V and 0 bases at J, with 17 bases in the middle. CDR3 length equals 19 residues. The CDR3 loop is CASSPVRGEMSSYNSPLHF. The CDR3 nucleotides are TGTGCCAGCTCACCAGTCAGGGGTGAAATGAGCTCCTATAATTCACCCCTCCACTTT.

This clone was seen a handful of times. V is TRBV13 and J is TRBJ1-1; perhaps TRBD1 as D (5 bases). V gave up 4 bases and J gave up 3 bases, with 18 bases separating them. The CDR3 length is 16 residues. From germline, CDR1 is PRHDT and CDR2 FYEKMQ (reference sequence). The CDR3 region has the DNA TGTGCCAGCAGCTCGACAGAGAGAGAGGTGGACACTGAAGCTTTCTTT. Translated: CASSSTEREVDTEAFF.

This chain uses TRBV14 with TRBJ2-1, with TRBD2 identical over 12 bases. The germline gives CDR1 SGHDN, CDR2 FVKESK. V lost 4 bases to trimming and J lost 0 bases; unmatched junction nucleotides: 7. This CDR3 is built from 18 residues. The CDR3 region has the DNA TGTGCCAGCAGCCGGGGACTAGCGGGCCTTAGCTCCTACAATGAGCAGTTCTTC. Its translation: CASSRGLAGLSSYNEQFF.

The chain recombines TRBV5-6 with TRBJ1-2, with D perhaps matching TRBD1 (6 bases). V lost 3 bases and J lost 6, with 15 bases in between. The CDR3 totals 14 residues. In germline, CDR1 is SGHDT, CDR2 YYEEEE. The CDR3 DNA reads TGTGCCAGCAGCTACCCCCCAGGGGAGCATGGCTACACCTTC. This gives the protein CASSYPPGEHGYTF.

The sample holds a few counts of this clone. The V and J genes are TRBV19 and TRBJ1-4, with 7 bases identical to TRBD1. Germline loops: CDR1 LNHDA, CDR2 SQIVND (reference sequence). The CDR3 is 15 residues long. V lost 1 base to trimming and J lost 8 bases; unmatched junction nucleotides: 7. The CDR3 loop is CASSIGTGRREKLFF. As DNA, the CDR3 is TGTGCCAGTAGTATAGGGACAGGCCGGCGCGAAAAACTGTTTTTT.

V and J are TRBV12-5 and TRBJ2-1; 8 bases fit TRBD2. The CDR3 contains 15 residues. After removal of 4 bases from V and 1 base from J, the junction contained 3 bases not matched to a gene. Germline V gene sequence: CDR1 LGHNT, CDR2 FRNRAP. DNA of the CDR3: TGTGCTAGTGGTTCGGGAGGGGAATCCTACAATGAGCAGTTCTTC. This translates into CASGSGGESYNEQFF.

On this clone: The same CDR3 arises from other DNA sequences in this sample as well. The genes are TRBV7-2 and TRBJ1-2; 7 nucleotides match TRBD1. Germline trimming cut 6 bases from V and 4 bases from J; bases unmatched to any gene: 5. Germline loops: CDR1 SGHTA, CDR2 FQGNSA. CDR3 length equals 13 residues. CDR3 in amino acids: CASSPTGIYGYTF. In DNA form, the CDR3 reads TGTGCCAGCAGTCCGACAGGGATCTATGGCTACACCTTC.

The J gene is TRBJ2-7, the V gene TRBV19, with 9 bases identical to TRBD1. The CDR3 length is 14 residues. J gave up 5 bases and V 6 bases, and 8 bases lay outside the gene matches. Germline-derived CDR1 and CDR2 are LNHDA and SQIVND (reference sequence). The CDR3 DNA sequence: TGTGCCAGTAGCCTCGGACAGGGGACCCACGAGCAGTACTTC. Translating it yields CASSLGQGTHEQYF.

The chain is built from TRBV18 and TRBJ1-6; 9 bases line up with TRBD1. Germline values: CDR1 KGHSH, CDR2 LQKENI. V was clipped by 3 bases and J by 5 bases; unmatched bases: 2. The CDR3 is made up of 15 amino acids. For the CDR3, the DNA is TGTGCCAGCTCACCCAGACAGGGGGATAATTCACCCCTCCACTTT. Encoded protein: CASSPRQGDNSPLHF.

As regards this clone: Sequence at one end of the junction differs from germline and may be a read error. The gene calls are TRBV2 and TRBJ2-1; 10 nucleotides align to TRBD2. Germline V lookup: CDR1 SNHLY, CDR2 FYNNEI. The CDR3 covers 14 residues. The CDR3 region is CATSLAGVYNEQFF. As DNA, the CDR3 is TGTGCCACCAGTCTAGCGGGAGTCTACAATGAGCAGTTCTTC. Combining the CDR3 with reference TRBV2 and TRBJ2-1 gives the whole variable domain EPEVTQTPSHQVTQMGQEVILRCVPISNHLYFYWYRQILGQKVEFLVSFYNNEISEKSEIFDDQFSVERPDGSNFTLKIRSTKLEDSAMYFCATSLAGVYNEQFFGPGTRLTVL.

The chain links TRBV5-1 to TRBJ1-4; maybe TRBD1 (5 bases). Germline CDR1 and CDR2: SGHRS and YFSETQ. The V end lost 2 bases, the J end lost 5 bases, and 10 bases lay between the germline ends. This CDR3 is built from 14 residues. The CDR3 bases are TGCGCCAGCAGCTTTGGGGCAGGGAATGAAAAACTGTTTTTT. This encodes CASSFGAGNEKLFF.

The chain is built from TRBV5-1 and TRBJ1-1; 7 bases fit TRBD1. The CDR3 has 15 amino acids. Germline loops: CDR1 SGHRS, CDR2 YFSETQ. The trim removed 4 bases at V and 6 bases at J, leaving 12 bases unmatched. The CDR3 here is CASSLFLQGESEAFF. The CDR3 DNA reads TGCGCCAGCAGCCTGTTTCTTCAGGGGGAATCTGAAGCTTTCTTT.

The rearrangement links TRBV6-1 to TRBJ1-6; D is possibly TRBD1 (6 bases). With 2 bases removed from V and 9 bases from J, the gap between germline ends came to 14 bases. In germline, CDR1 is MNHNS, CDR2 SASEGT. The CDR3 loop spans 15 amino acids. CDR3 region: CASSENRDGGSPLHF. CDR3 DNA: TGTGCCAGCAGTGAAAACAGGGACGGCGGTTCACCCCTCCACTTT.

The rearrangement joins TRBV24-1 to TRBJ2-3; 7 bases fit TRBD1. After removal of 3 bases from V and 1 base from J, the junction contained 3 bases not matched to a gene. The CDR3 covers 15 residues. The germline V gene has CDR1 KGHDR and CDR2 SFDVKD. CDR3 bases: TGTGCCACCAGTGATCCCGGACAGGGCACAGATACGCAGTATTTT. Protein: CATSDPGQGTDTQYF.

V gene TRBV19 combines with J gene TRBJ2-7; 14 bases line up with TRBD2. CDR3 size: 16 residues. The germline V gene encodes CDR1 LNHDA and CDR2 SQIVND (reference sequence). J lost 2 bases, V lost 10 bases, and 10 bases had no gene match. The CDR3 sequence: CATRLAGGRPTYEQYF. CDR3 DNA: TGTGCCACCAGACTAGCGGGAGGGCGGCCAACCTACGAGCAGTACTTC.

The count of this clone is one. This chain links TRBV6-1 with TRBJ2-5; TRBD2 aligns across 14 bases. CDR1 and CDR2 (germline): MNHNS, SASEGT. V shed 0 bases, J shed 5 bases, and the junction held 2 bases outside the gene matches. This CDR3 spans 16 amino acids. The CDR3 DNA follows: TGTGCCAGCAGTGAAGCGGGACTAGCGGGAGTGGAGACCCAGTACTTC. Its translation: CASSEAGLAGVETQYF.

This clone came up a few times. The chain couples TRBV9 to TRBJ2-3; 7 nucleotides match TRBD1. CDR1 and CDR2 (germline): SGDLS, YYNGEE. V was clipped by 0 bases and J by 1 base; unmatched bases: 5. The CDR3 totals 16 residues. The CDR3 bases are TGTGCCAGCAGCGTAGGTCCAGGGGGAGGCACAGATACGCAGTATTTT. Protein product: CASSVGPGGGTDTQYF.

A single count supports this clone. The chain employs TRBV6-5 and TRBJ1-1; 10 bases match TRBD1. Germline V gives CDR1 MNHEY, CDR2 SVGAGI. V was clipped by 3 bases and J by 5 bases; unmatched bases: 6. The CDR3 extends over 15 amino acids. This CDR3 reads CASSYRQGALTEAFF. Written as DNA, the CDR3 is TGTGCCAGCAGTTATCGACAGGGGGCATTGACTGAAGCTTTCTTT.

The chain has TRBV5-1 and TRBJ2-3; 9 bases fit TRBD2. Germline CDR1 is SGHRS and CDR2 is YFSETQ. V shed 4 bases and J 0 bases; nucleotides not matched to a gene: 9. There are 17 residues in the CDR3. The CDR3 here is CASSLELAGSSTDTQYF. In DNA form, the CDR3 reads TGCGCCAGCAGCCTGGAGCTAGCGGGATCTAGCACAGATACGCAGTATTTT.

V is TRBV7-6 and J is TRBJ1-1; no firm D call. In germline, CDR1 is SGHVS, CDR2 FNYEAQ. The length of the CDR3 is 13 residues. The ends were cut back, 0 bases at V and 7 bases at J, with 9 bases in the middle. This chain's CDR3 is CASSLAGDLEAFF. The CDR3 DNA follows: TGTGCCAGCAGCTTAGCGGGCGATCTTGAAGCTTTCTTT.